These 29 T cell receptor beta chains were all obtained from the same sample, sequenced in a study of STAT5B mutations in CD4+ large granular lymphocyte leukemia. Only in-frame clones appear in the TCRdb table, and some are missing; sequencing was by immunoSEQ multiplex PCR. The sample contains 40,000 to 45,000 clones, approximately 80% of which appear only once. The sequencing input was CD4+ T cells from blood buffy coats. All receptors come from a human donor in good health.

This clone was seen once. The V and J genes are TRBV20-1 and TRBJ1-4; D gene uncertain. The CDR3 contains 10 residues. Germline V gene sequence: CDR1 DFQATT, CDR2 SNEGSKA (reference sequence). Trimming took 5 bases from V and 5 from J, leaving 3 bases between them. The chain's CDR3 is CSALNEKLFF. CDR3 in DNA: TGCAGTGCTCTAAATGAAAAACTGTTTTTT.

This clone has just a few counts. J is TRBJ1-3 and V is TRBV30; 9 nucleotides align to TRBD1. V shed 1 base, J shed 10 bases, and the junction held 11 bases outside the gene matches. Germline lookup yields CDR1 GTSNPN and CDR2 SVGIG (reference sequence). The CDR3 consists of 15 residues. CDR3 in DNA: TGTGCCTGGAGTGGAGCGTCCGGGACAGGGCCTACCATATATTTT. Translated: CAWSGASGTGPTIYF.

The chain has TRBV10-3 and TRBJ2-1; the D gene is possibly TRBD1 (5 bases). Germline-derived CDR1 and CDR2 are ENHRY and SYGVKD. CDR3 length: 14 amino acids. Trimming left V 0 bases short and J 10 bases short, with 13 bases between. The CDR3 DNA reads TGTGCCATCAGTGAGTCAGTGGGGCAGAGGGAGCAGTTCTTC. It is translated as CAISESVGQREQFF.

This clone was seen just once. This rearrangement joins TRBV12-5 to TRBJ1-5; the D is unclear. The CDR3 runs 15 residues. V was shortened by 1 base and J by 0 bases, with 7 bases between the two germline ends. CDR1 and CDR2 from the germline V gene are LGHNT and FRNRAP. The CDR3, as DNA: TGTGCTAGTGGTTTGGGCCAGAATAGCAATCAGCCCCAGCATTTT. This encodes CASGLGQNSNQPQHF.

The chain couples TRBV21-1 to TRBJ2-1; the DNA was not used to check the table's D call, TRBD2. TRBV21-1 is assigned pseudogene status. CDR3 length equals 12 residues. CDR3 nucleotides: TGTGCCGCGAAGCACTTCTACAATGAGCAGTTCTTC. Translated: CAAKHFYNEQFF.

The chain joins TRBV28 to TRBJ1-2; D gene unclear. V was trimmed by 4 bases and J by 7 bases, leaving 10 bases between them. Germline V gene data show CDR1 as MDHEN and CDR2 as SYDVKM. CDR3 length: 12 amino acids. CDR3 coding DNA: TGTGCCAGCAGTTCCCTCGGGCGTGGCTACACCTTC. It codes for CASSSLGRGYTF.

J is TRBJ2-5 and V is TRBV6-5; D unresolved. V lost 6 bases and J 5 bases, leaving 10 bases between the germline ends. Germline V lookup: CDR1 MNHEY, CDR2 SVGAGI. This CDR3 contains 12 residues. DNA of the CDR3: TGTGCCAGCAGGAAAGGGTTGGAGACCCAGTACTTC. It encodes CASRKGLETQYF.

The chain uses TRBV9 and TRBJ1-1; 9 nucleotides agree with TRBD1. The ends lost 3 bases at V and 4 bases at J; junction bases unmatched: 4. CDR1 SGDLS and CDR2 YYNGEE come from the germline V gene. This CDR3 has 14 amino acids. The CDR3 loop is CASSALDRGTEAFF. DNA for the CDR3: TGTGCCAGCAGCGCCCTGGACAGGGGCACTGAAGCTTTCTTT.

The V gene is TRBV6-6, the J gene TRBJ2-5; D is uncertain. CDR1 and CDR2 (germline): MNHNY, SVGAGI (reference sequence). Trimming took 0 bases from V and 4 from J, leaving 15 bases between them. The CDR3 runs 16 residues. This CDR3 reads CASSYSSSPFIETQYF. In nucleotides, the CDR3 is TGTGCCAGCAGTTACTCGAGTAGCCCCTTTATAGAGACCCAGTACTTC.

V is TRBV18 and J is TRBJ1-2; the D gene is possibly TRBD1 (5 bases). Germline CDR1 and CDR2: KGHSH and LQKENI. The length of the CDR3 is 15 residues. The V end was cut by 4 bases, the J end by 6 bases, with 18 bases between. The CDR3 spells CASSQRDWLRDGYTF. The CDR3 DNA reads as TGTGCCAGCTCACAAAGGGACTGGCTTAGGGATGGCTACACCTTC.

There are a few counts of this clone. The gene calls are TRBV20-1 and TRBJ1-1; a possible D gene is TRBD1 (6 bases). CDR3 length equals 11 residues. Germline-derived CDR1 and CDR2 are DFQATT and SNEGSKA (reference sequence). Trimming left V 5 bases short and J 6 bases short, with 10 bases between. The CDR3 nucleotides read TGCAGTGCTTGGGACACCCCTGAAGCTTTCTTT. It encodes CSAWDTPEAFF.

The chain couples TRBV7-9 to TRBJ1-1; 7 positions match TRBD1. Trimming took 5 bases from V and 3 from J; bases not matched to a gene: 9. The CDR3 runs to 15 residues. From germline, CDR1 is SEHNR and CDR2 FQNEAQ (reference sequence). The CDR3 spells CASSPYRDRDTEAFF. The CDR3 DNA follows: TGTGCCAGCAGCCCCTATCGAGACAGGGACACTGAAGCTTTCTTT.

V and J are TRBV18 and TRBJ1-1, with D possibly TRBD1 on 6 matching bases. Per germline, CDR1 KGHSH and CDR2 LQKENI. The CDR3 is 17 amino acids. The V gene lost 0 bases and the J gene lost 0 bases, with 14 bases spanning the gap. The CDR3 nucleotides are TGTGCCAGCTCACCACCCATGCCGGGGGCCATGAACACTGAAGCTTTCTTT. Protein: CASSPPMPGAMNTEAFF.

This rearrangement joins TRBV5-1 to TRBJ1-1, with no clear D. There are 14 residues in the CDR3. Trimming left V 0 bases short and J 9 bases short, with 15 bases between. Germline V gene data show CDR1 as SGHRS and CDR2 as YFSETQ. As DNA, the CDR3 is TGCGCCAGCAGCTTGGGAGACACTACATCTAAAGCTTTCTTT. Amino acids: CASSLGDTTSKAFF.

The rearrangement uses TRBV30 and TRBJ1-6, with TRBD1 as a possible D gene (5 bases). With 7 bases removed from V and 3 bases from J, the gap between germline ends came to 13 bases. In germline, CDR1 is GTSNPN, CDR2 SVGIG (reference sequence). The CDR3 has 14 residues. In DNA, the CDR3 is TGTGCCTCCGATGCCGGACACTATAATTCACCCCTCCACTTT. This sequence encodes CASDAGHYNSPLHF.

In its sample, this clone was seen a few times. This sequence joins TRBV11-3 and TRBJ2-1, with D unresolved. Trimming left V 3 bases short and J 15 bases short, with 18 bases between. The CDR3 has 13 amino acids. The germline V gene has CDR1 SGHNT and CDR2 YENEEA. The DNA of the CDR3 is TGTGCCAGCAGCTTTAGTCTCAATAGTCTACTGTTCTTC. Its protein product is CASSFSLNSLLFF.

The chain recombines TRBV11-2 with TRBJ2-7, with D unclear. CDR1 is SGHAT and CDR2 is FQNNGV in the germline V gene. This CDR3 region has 14 residues. Trimming shortened V by 1 base and J by 0 bases, and 7 bases separated the two germline ends. The CDR3 loop reads CASSLVVSSYEQYF. CDR3 in DNA: TGTGCCAGCAGCTTAGTTGTCAGCTCCTACGAGCAGTACTTC.

This clone was recorded once. The V call is TRBV7-3, the J call TRBJ1-3; D possibly corresponds to TRBD1 (5 bases). V lost 2 bases and J lost 0, with 8 bases in between. The CDR3 is 15 amino acids. The germline gives CDR1 SGHTA, CDR2 FQGTGA. The CDR3 region is CASSLPRDSGNTIYF. The CDR3 nucleotides read TGTGCCAGCAGCTTACCCAGGGACTCTGGAAACACCATATATTTT.

The rearrangement joins TRBV30 to TRBJ1-1, with D maybe TRBD1 (5 bases). The CDR3 has 12 residues. Germline CDR1 reads GTSNPN; CDR2 reads SVGIG (reference sequence). The ends were cut back, 5 bases at V and 7 bases at J, with 14 bases in the middle. The CDR3 bases are TGTGCCTGGTTCCCAGGGCAGGGTGAAGCTTTCTTT. Protein: CAWFPGQGEAFF.

The rearrangement uses TRBV28 and TRBJ1-1, with D hard to call. The ends were cut back, 3 bases at V and 1 base at J, with 12 bases in the middle. This CDR3 region has 15 residues. From germline, CDR1 is MDHEN and CDR2 SYDVKM. The CDR3 region has the DNA TGTGCCAGCAGTTTCGACCAGAGATCGAACACTGAAGCTTTCTTT. Its protein is CASSFDQRSNTEAFF.

The genes are TRBV19 and TRBJ1-5; maybe TRBD1 (5 bases). The CDR3 has 14 amino acids. CDR1 is LNHDA and CDR2 is SQIVND in the germline V gene (reference sequence). V was shortened by 5 bases and J by 1 base, with 9 bases between the two germline ends. CDR3 bases: TGTGCCAGTAGTGGGGGAACGAGCAATCAGCCCCAGCATTTT. Translation: CASSGGTSNQPQHF.

This chain links TRBV6-4 with TRBJ1-1, with 7 positions matching TRBD1. The length of the CDR3 is 14 residues. The junction had 9 bases not matched to a gene; V was cut back by 6 bases and J by 5 bases. The V gene's germline CDR1 is MRHNA and CDR2 SNTAGT. The CDR3 sequence: CASSSNRGGTEAFF. In nucleotides, the CDR3 is TGTGCCAGCAGCTCCAACAGGGGAGGTACTGAAGCTTTCTTT.

V and J are TRBV2 and TRBJ1-1; D not certain. The CDR3 consists of 12 residues. Germline V lookup: CDR1 SNHLY, CDR2 FYNNEI. V was clipped by 11 bases and J by 2 bases, with 12 bases between them. The CDR3 here is CAARKGNTEAFF. The CDR3 DNA is TGTGCCGCCCGCAAGGGAAACACTGAAGCTTTCTTT.

This chain uses TRBV29-1 with TRBJ2-2; 8 bases are a match to TRBD2. This CDR3 has 14 amino acids. V lost 6 bases and J lost 3; bases outside the gene matches: 6. Germline V gene sequence: CDR1 SQVTM, CDR2 ANQGSEA. The CDR3 region has the DNA TGCAGCGTCACCGGGACTAGTGACACCGGGGAGCTGTTTTTT. Residues: CSVTGTSDTGELFF.

This chain connects TRBV28 to TRBJ1-1; 10 bases are a match to TRBD1. Germline values: CDR1 MDHEN, CDR2 SYDVKM. Unmatched junction bases numbered 9, after V lost 8 bases and J lost 0 bases. The CDR3 length is 16 residues. The CDR3 DNA sequence: TGTGCCAGCCCGGGACAGGGGATTGGCATGAACACTGAAGCTTTCTTT. This sequence encodes CASPGQGIGMNTEAFF.

The V gene is TRBV4-1, the J gene TRBJ1-3, with D perhaps matching TRBD1 (5 bases). V lost 3 bases and J lost 6, with 15 bases in between. This CDR3 comprises 15 residues. Germline assignment: CDR1 MGHRA and CDR2 YSYEKL. The CDR3 region has the DNA TGCGCCAGCAGCCACTTCGGCAGGGAAGCAAACACCATATATTTT. Translating it yields CASSHFGREANTIYF.

The rearrangement links TRBV6-6 to TRBJ1-1; possible D gene TRBD1, 5 bases. Germline V lookup: CDR1 MNHNY, CDR2 SVGAGI (reference sequence). The CDR3 is made up of 15 amino acids. With 4 bases removed from V and 2 bases from J, the gap between germline ends came to 14 bases. CDR3 residues: CASSSPGRPNTEAFF. In DNA, the CDR3 is TGTGCCAGCAGTTCCCCGGGACGGCCTAACACTGAAGCTTTCTTT.

V usage is TRBV19 and J usage is TRBJ2-7; D gene uncertain. CDR3 length: 11 residues. The germline gives CDR1 LNHDA, CDR2 SQIVND (reference sequence). Trimming pared 8 bases from V and 4 bases from J, leaving 9 bases between. CDR3 sequence: CASFDGYEQYF. In DNA form, the CDR3 reads TGTGCCAGTTTTGACGGGTACGAGCAGTACTTC. The variable domain in full, completed from reference TRBV19 and TRBJ2-7, reads DGGITQSPKYLFRKEGQNVTLSCEQNLNHDAMYWYRQDPGQGLRLIYYSQIVNDFQKGDIAEGYSVSREKKESFPLTVTSAQKNPTAFYLCASFDGYEQYFGPGTRLTVT.

The rearrangement uses TRBV9 and TRBJ2-1, with 11 bases lining up with TRBD2. CDR1 and CDR2 (germline): SGDLS, YYNGEE. This CDR3 region has 15 residues. With 3 bases clipped from V and 4 bases from J, the junction kept 3 bases outside the gene matches. Here the CDR3 DNA reads TGTGCCAGCAGCGCGACTAGCGGGATATACAATGAGCAGTTCTTC. It codes for CASSATSGIYNEQFF.